The entry below describes one T cell receptor beta chain. Original processing methods: It was from reference gene primer amplification that nucleated cell counts were estimated. Generated by immunoSEQ multiplex PCR, the TCRdb table keeps only in-frame clones and is missing some. V and J calls and clone size are copied from that table; D and trimming were computed from the DNA. Of about 61,000 clones in the sample, 91% were seen once. The sample belongs to a study of blood T cell repertoires in COVID-19. About the study: The samples span acute and convalescent COVID-19 from the United States, Italy and Spain. The analysed material was cDNA or gDNA that came from T cells, B-cell-depleted T cells, or PBMCs.

Material for sequencing was peripheral blood. The receptor's source is a human donor in a cohort sampled during active COVID-19.

Here the CDR3 reads CASSVAREGGTDTQYF. In DNA, the CDR3 is TGTGCCAGCAGCGTAGCTCGGGAGGGGGGCACAGATACGCAGTATTTT. The chain employs TRBV9 and TRBJ2-3, with 8 bases aligning to TRBD2. Germline assignment: CDR1 SGDLS and CDR2 YYNGEE. J was trimmed by 1 base and V by 0 bases; bases with no gene match: 4. CDR3 size: 16 residues.